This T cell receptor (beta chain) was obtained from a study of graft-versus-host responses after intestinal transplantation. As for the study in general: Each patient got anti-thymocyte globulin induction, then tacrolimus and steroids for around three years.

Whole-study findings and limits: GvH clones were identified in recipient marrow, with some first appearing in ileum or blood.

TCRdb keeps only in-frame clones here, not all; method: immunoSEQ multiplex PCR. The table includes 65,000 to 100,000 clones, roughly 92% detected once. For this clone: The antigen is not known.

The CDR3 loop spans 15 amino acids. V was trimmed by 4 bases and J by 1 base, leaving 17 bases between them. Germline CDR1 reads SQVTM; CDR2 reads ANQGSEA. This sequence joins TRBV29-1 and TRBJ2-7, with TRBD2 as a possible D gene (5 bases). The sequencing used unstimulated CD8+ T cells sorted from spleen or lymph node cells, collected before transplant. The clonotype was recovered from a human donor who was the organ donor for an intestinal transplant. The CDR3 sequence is CSVVPAGRASYEQYF. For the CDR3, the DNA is TGCAGCGTTGTGCCCGCGGGCAGAGCGTCCTACGAGCAGTACTTC.